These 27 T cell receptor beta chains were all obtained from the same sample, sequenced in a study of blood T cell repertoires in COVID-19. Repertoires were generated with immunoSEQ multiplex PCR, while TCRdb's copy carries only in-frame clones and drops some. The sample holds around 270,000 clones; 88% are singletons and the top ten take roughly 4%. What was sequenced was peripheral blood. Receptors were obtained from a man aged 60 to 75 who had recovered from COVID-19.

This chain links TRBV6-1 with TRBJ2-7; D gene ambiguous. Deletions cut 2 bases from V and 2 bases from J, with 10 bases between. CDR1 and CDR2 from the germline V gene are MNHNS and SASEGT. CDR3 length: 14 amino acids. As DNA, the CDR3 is TGTGCCAGCAGTGAATACAGCAGTACCTACGAGCAGTACTTC. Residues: CASSEYSSTYEQYF.

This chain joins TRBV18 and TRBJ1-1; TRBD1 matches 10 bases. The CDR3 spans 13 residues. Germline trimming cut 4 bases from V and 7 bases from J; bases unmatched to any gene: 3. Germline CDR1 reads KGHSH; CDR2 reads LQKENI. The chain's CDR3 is CASSRDRGNEAFF. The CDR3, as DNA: TGTGCCAGCTCACGGGACAGGGGTAATGAAGCTTTCTTT.

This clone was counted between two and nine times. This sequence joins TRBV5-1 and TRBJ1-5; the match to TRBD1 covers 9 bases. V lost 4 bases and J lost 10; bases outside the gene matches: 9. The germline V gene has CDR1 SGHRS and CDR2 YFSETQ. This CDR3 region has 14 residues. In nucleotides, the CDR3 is TGCGCCAGCAGCACGGGACAGGGAGGAGACCCCCAGCATTTT. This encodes CASSTGQGGDPQHF.

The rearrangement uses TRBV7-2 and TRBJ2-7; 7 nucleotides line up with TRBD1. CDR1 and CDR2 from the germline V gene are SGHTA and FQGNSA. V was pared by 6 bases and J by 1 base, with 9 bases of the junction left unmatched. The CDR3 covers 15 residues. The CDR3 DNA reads TGTGCCAGCAGTTTCCGGGACAGCTCTTCCTACGAGCAGTACTTC. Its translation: CASSFRDSSSYEQYF.

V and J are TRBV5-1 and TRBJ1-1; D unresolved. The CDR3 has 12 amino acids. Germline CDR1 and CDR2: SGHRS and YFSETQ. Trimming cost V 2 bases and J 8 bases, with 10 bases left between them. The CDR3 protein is CASSFSGSEAFF. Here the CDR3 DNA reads TGCGCCAGCAGCTTCTCCGGGTCCGAAGCTTTCTTT.

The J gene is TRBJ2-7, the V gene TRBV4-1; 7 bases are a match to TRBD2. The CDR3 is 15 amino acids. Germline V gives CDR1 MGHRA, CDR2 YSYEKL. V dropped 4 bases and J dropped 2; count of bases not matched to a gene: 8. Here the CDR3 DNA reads TGCGCCAGCAGCCCAGAGGGACTAAGAACCTACGAGCAGTACTTC. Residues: CASSPEGLRTYEQYF.

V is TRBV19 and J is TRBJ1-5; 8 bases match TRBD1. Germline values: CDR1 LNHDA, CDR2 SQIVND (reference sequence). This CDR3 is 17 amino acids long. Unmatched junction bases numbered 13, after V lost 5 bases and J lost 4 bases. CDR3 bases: TGTGCCAGTAGTCGCTCTGGACAGGGCAAGCAGAATCAGCCCCAGCATTTT. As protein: CASSRSGQGKQNQPQHF.

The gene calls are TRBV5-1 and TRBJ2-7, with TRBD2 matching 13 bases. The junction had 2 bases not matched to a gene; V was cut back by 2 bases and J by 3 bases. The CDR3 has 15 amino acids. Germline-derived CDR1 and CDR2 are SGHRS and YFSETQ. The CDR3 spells CASSLGLAGVYEQYF. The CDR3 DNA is TGCGCCAGCAGCTTAGGACTAGCGGGGGTCTACGAGCAGTACTTC. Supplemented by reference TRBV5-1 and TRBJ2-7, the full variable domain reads KAGVTQTPRYLIKTRGQQVTLSCSPISGHRSVSWYQQTPGQGLQFLFEYFSETQRNKGNFPGRFSGRQFSNSRSEMNVSTLELGDSALYLCASSLGLAGVYEQYFGPGTRLTVT.

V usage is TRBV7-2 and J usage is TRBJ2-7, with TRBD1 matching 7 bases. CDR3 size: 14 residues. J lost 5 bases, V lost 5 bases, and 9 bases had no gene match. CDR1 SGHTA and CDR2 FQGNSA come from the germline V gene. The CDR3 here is CASSPSTGRNEQYF. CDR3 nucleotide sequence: TGTGCCAGCAGCCCCTCGACAGGGCGGAACGAGCAGTACTTC.

The CDR3 is CASRQRGSTEAFF. DNA for the CDR3: TGTGCCAGTAGACAAAGGGGGAGCACTGAAGCTTTCTTT. The chain combines TRBV19 with TRBJ1-1; D is possibly TRBD1 (6 bases). Germline V lookup: CDR1 LNHDA, CDR2 SQIVND (reference sequence). The CDR3 loop spans 13 amino acids. V was trimmed by 6 bases and J by 4 bases, leaving 12 bases between them.

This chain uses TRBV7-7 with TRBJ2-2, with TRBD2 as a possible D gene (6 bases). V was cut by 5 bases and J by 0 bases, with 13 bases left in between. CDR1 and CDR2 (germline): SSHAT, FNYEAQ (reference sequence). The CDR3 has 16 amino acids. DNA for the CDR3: TGTGCCAGCAGCGCCTTTGGCGGGGCGAACACCGGGGAGCTGTTTTTT. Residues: CASSAFGGANTGELFF.

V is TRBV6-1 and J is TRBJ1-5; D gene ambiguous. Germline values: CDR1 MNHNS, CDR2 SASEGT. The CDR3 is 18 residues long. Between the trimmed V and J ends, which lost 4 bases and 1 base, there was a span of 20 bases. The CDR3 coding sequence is TGTGCCAGCAGTGGTGACAACTGGCTATACGAGAGCAATCAGCCCCAGCATTTT. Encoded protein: CASSGDNWLYESNQPQHF.

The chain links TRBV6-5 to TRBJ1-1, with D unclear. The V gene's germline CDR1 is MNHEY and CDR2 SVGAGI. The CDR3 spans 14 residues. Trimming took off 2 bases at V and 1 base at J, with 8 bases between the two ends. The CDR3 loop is CASSYQSRNTEAFF. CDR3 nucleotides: TGTGCCAGCAGTTACCAGTCCAGGAACACTGAAGCTTTCTTT.

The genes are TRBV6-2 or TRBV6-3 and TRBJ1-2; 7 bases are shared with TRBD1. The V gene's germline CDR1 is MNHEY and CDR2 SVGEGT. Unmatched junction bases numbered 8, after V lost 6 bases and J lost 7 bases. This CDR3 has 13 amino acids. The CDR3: CASSEDRQGGYTF. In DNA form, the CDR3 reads TGTGCCAGCAGCGAGGACAGACAGGGTGGCTACACCTTC.

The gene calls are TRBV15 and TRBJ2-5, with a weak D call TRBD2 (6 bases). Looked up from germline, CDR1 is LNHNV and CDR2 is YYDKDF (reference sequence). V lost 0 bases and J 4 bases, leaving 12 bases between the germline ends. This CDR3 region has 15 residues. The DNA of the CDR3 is TGTGCCACCAGCAGAGATCTGGGGACTGGAGAGACCCAGTACTTC. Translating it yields CATSRDLGTGETQYF.

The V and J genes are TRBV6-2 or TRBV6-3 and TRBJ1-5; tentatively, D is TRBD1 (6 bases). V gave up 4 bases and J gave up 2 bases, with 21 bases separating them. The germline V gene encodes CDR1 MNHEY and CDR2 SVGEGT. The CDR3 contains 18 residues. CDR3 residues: CASSSNIPAGAGNQPQHF. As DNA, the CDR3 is TGTGCCAGCAGTTCTAACATACCCGCGGGGGCAGGCAATCAGCCCCAGCATTTT.

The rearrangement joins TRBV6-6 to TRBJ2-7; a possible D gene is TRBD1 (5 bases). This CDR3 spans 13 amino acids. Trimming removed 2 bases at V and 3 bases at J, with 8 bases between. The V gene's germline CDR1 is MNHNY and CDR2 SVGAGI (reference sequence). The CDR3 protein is CASSYAGLYEQYF. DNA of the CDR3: TGTGCCAGCAGTTACGCAGGGCTCTACGAGCAGTACTTC.

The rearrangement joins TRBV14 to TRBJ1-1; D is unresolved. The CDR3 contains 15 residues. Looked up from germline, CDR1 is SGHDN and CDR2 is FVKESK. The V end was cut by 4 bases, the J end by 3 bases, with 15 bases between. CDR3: CASSPPGRLYTEAFF. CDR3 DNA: TGTGCCAGCAGCCCCCCCGGCAGGCTTTACACTGAAGCTTTCTTT.

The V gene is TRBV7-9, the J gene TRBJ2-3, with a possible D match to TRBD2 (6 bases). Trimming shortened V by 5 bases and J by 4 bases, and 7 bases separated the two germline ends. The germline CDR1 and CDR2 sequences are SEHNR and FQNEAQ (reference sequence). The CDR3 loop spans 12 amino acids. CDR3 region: CASSGLSDTQYF. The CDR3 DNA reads TGTGCCAGCAGCGGACTATCAGATACGCAGTATTTT.

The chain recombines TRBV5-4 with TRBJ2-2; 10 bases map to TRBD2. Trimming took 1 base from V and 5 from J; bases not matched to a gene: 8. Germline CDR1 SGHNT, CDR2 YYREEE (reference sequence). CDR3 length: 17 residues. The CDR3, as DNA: TGTGCCAGCAGCTTGAGAGCGGGGGGGCATGGTACCGGGGAGCTGTTTTTT. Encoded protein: CASSLRAGGHGTGELFF.

DNA for the CDR3: TGTGCCATCAGTGAGTTAAACTATATCTCTGGCTACACCTTC. It encodes CAISELNYISGYTF. This chain links TRBV10-3 with TRBJ1-2; D gene ambiguous. V lost 1 base to trimming and J lost 7 bases, with 13 bases between them. Germline-derived CDR1 and CDR2 are ENHRY and SYGVKD. The CDR3 spans 14 residues.

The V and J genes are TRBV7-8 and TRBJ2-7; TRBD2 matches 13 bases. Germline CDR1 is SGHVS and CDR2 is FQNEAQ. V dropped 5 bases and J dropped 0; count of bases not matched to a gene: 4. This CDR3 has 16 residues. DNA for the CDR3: TGTGCCAGCAGCCCCGGACTAGCGGGGGCCTCCTACGAGCAGTACTTC. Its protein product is CASSPGLAGASYEQYF. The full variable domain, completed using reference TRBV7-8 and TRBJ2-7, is GAGVSQSPRYKVAKRGQDVALRCDPISGHVSLFWYQQALGQGPEFLTYFQNEAQLDKSGLPSDRFFAERPEGSVSTLKIQRTQQEDSAVYLCASSPGLAGASYEQYFGPGTRLTVT.

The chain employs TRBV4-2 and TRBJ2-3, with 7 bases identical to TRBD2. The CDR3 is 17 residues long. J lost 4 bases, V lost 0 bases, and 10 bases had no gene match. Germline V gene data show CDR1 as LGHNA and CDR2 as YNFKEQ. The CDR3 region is CASSQDLFGGLADTQYF. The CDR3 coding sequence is TGTGCCAGCAGCCAAGATCTTTTCGGGGGGTTGGCAGATACGCAGTATTTT.

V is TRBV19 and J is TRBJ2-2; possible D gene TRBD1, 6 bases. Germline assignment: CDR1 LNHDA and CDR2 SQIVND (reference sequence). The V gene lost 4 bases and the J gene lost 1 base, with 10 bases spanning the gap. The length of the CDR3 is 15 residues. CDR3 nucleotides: TGTGCCAGTAGTACAGGGGAAAAGAACACCGGGGAGCTGTTTTTT. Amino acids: CASSTGEKNTGELFF. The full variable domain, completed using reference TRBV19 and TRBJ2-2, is DGGITQSPKYLFRKEGQNVTLSCEQNLNHDAMYWYRQDPGQGLRLIYYSQIVNDFQKGDIAEGYSVSREKKESFPLTVTSAQKNPTAFYLCASSTGEKNTGELFFGEGSRLTVL.

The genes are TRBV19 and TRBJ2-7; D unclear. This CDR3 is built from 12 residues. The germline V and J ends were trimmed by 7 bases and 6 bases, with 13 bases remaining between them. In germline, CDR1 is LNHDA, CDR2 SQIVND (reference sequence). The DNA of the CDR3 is TGTGCCAGTACCCTAAGCCCGTCCGAGCAGTACTTC. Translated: CASTLSPSEQYF.

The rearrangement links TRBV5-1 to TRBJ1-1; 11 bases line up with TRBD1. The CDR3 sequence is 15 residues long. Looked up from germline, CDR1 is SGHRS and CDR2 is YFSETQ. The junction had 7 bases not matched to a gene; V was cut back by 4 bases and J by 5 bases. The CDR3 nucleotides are TGCGCCAGCAGCCCTCGGACAGGGGGCACGACTGAAGCTTTCTTT. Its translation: CASSPRTGGTTEAFF. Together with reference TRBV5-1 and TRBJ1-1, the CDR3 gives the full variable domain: KAGVTQTPRYLIKTRGQQVTLSCSPISGHRSVSWYQQTPGQGLQFLFEYFSETQRNKGNFPGRFSGRQFSNSRSEMNVSTLELGDSALYLCASSPRTGGTTEAFFGQGTRLTVV.

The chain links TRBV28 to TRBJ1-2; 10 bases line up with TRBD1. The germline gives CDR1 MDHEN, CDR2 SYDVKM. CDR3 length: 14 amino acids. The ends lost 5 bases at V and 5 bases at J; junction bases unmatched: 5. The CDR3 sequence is CASSIGTGDYGYTF. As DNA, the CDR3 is TGTGCCAGCAGTATAGGGACAGGGGATTATGGCTACACCTTC.